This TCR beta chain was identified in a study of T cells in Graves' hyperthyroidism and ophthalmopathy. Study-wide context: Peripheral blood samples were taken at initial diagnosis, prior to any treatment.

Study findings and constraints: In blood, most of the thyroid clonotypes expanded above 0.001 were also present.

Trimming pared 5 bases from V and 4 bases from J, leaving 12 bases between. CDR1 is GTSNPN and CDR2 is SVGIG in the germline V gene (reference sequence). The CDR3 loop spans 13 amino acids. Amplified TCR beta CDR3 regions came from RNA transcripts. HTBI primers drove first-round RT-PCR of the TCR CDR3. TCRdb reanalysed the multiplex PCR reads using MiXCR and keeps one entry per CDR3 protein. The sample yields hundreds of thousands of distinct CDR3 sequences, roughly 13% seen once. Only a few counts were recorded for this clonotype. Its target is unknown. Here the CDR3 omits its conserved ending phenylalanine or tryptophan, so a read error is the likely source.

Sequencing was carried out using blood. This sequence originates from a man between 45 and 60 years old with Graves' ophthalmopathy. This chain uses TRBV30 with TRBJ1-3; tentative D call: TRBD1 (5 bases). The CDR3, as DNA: TGTGCCTGGGAGGGGACGGTAGGAAACACCATATATTCT. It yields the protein CAWEGTVGNTIYS.